Listed here are 17 T cell receptor beta chains from one sample, sequenced in a study of control samples from healthy donors and cancer patients. Sequencing was performed with immunoSEQ multiplex PCR; in TCRdb, only in-frame clones are kept and a portion is missing. The table shows 120,000 or so clones, with about 95% occurring only once. The specimen was blood. The source is a man in his thirties or forties in good health.

This rearrangement joins TRBV19 to TRBJ1-4, with D possibly TRBD1 on 6 matching bases. With 5 bases removed from V and 1 base from J, the gap between germline ends came to 14 bases. Per the germline V gene, CDR1 is LNHDA and CDR2 is SQIVND (reference sequence). The CDR3 spans 16 residues. CDR3 region: CASSLSPTGTNEKLFF. The CDR3 bases are TGTGCCAGTAGTTTATCACCGACAGGAACTAATGAAAAACTGTTTTTT.

The V and J genes are TRBV6-4 and TRBJ1-2; tentative D call: TRBD1 (6 bases). This CDR3 region has 15 residues. The V and J ends lost 3 bases and 7 bases respectively, with 18 bases between them. From germline, CDR1 is MRHNA and CDR2 SNTAGT. CDR3: CASSERGRGPGGYTF. DNA for the CDR3: TGTGCCAGCAGTGAACGAGGCAGGGGACCTGGTGGCTACACCTTC.

V is TRBV11-2 and J is TRBJ2-2; no firm D call. Trimming took off 4 bases at V and 3 bases at J, with 15 bases between the two ends. The CDR3 runs to 16 residues. The germline V gene encodes CDR1 SGHAT and CDR2 FQNNGV. The CDR3 region has the DNA TGTGCCAGCAGCTCCGGTGGATTTTGGGACACCGGGGAGCTGTTTTTT. It codes for CASSSGGFWDTGELFF. The full variable domain, rest sourced from reference TRBV11-2 and TRBJ2-2, is EAGVAQSPRYKIIEKRQSVAFWCNPISGHATLYWYQQILGQGPKLLIQFQNNGVVDDSQLPKDRFSAERLKGVDSTLKIQPAKLEDSAVYLCASSSGGFWDTGELFFGEGSRLTVL.

This chain uses TRBV28 with TRBJ2-1; 12 bases align to TRBD2. CDR3 size: 17 residues. The V gene's germline CDR1 is MDHEN and CDR2 SYDVKM. V dropped 4 bases and J dropped 4; count of bases not matched to a gene: 8. The CDR3 nucleotides read TGTGCCAGCAGTTCCCCGCTACTAGCGGGGGGATACAATGAGCAGTTCTTC. Translating it yields CASSSPLLAGGYNEQFF. Looking up the rest from reference TRBV28 and TRBJ2-1 gives the full variable domain: DVKVTQSSRYLVKRTGEKVFLECVQDMDHENMFWYRQDPGLGLRLIYFSYDVKMKEKGDIPEGYSVSREKKERFSLILESASTNQTSMYLCASSSPLLAGGYNEQFFGPGTRLTVL.

This rearrangement joins TRBV4-3 to TRBJ1-1; no clear D gene. The CDR3 sequence is 15 residues long. The germline V gene encodes CDR1 LGHNA and CDR2 YSLEER. V lost 2 bases and J 0 bases, leaving 10 bases between the germline ends. CDR3 sequence: CASSQTRTVNTEAFF. In DNA, the CDR3 is TGCGCCAGCAGCCAAACTAGGACGGTGAACACTGAAGCTTTCTTT.

V usage is TRBV4-1 and J usage is TRBJ1-6, with TRBD1 identical over 11 bases. In germline, CDR1 is MGHRA, CDR2 YSYEKL. The length of the CDR3 is 17 residues. V shed 0 bases and J 4 bases; nucleotides not matched to a gene: 2. For the CDR3, the DNA is TGCGCCAGCAGCCAAGAGGGGACAGGGGGATATAATTCACCCCTCCACTTT. Protein product: CASSQEGTGGYNSPLHF.

This chain links TRBV7-2 with TRBJ2-3, with TRBD2 matching 8 bases. CDR1 SGHTA and CDR2 FQGNSA come from the germline V gene. With 2 bases clipped from V and 2 bases from J, the junction kept 3 bases outside the gene matches. CDR3 length equals 15 residues. The CDR3, as DNA: TGTGCCAGCAGCTTAAGCGGGGGTACCACAGATACGCAGTATTTT. The encoded protein is CASSLSGGTTDTQYF.

The V call is TRBV5-1, the J call TRBJ1-6, with D perhaps TRBD1 (5 bases). This CDR3 region has 16 residues. Trimming shortened V by 0 bases and J by 2 bases, and 9 bases separated the two germline ends. Germline V lookup: CDR1 SGHRS, CDR2 YFSETQ. The CDR3 coding sequence is TGCGCCAGCAGCTTGGGGGGGTCGGCCTATAATTCACCCCTCCACTTT. As protein: CASSLGGSAYNSPLHF.

The chain couples TRBV7-9 to TRBJ2-3; 9 bases match TRBD2. V dropped 5 bases and J dropped 4; count of bases not matched to a gene: 10. There are 16 residues in the CDR3. Germline CDR1 SEHNR, CDR2 FQNEAQ (reference sequence). The CDR3 nucleotides are TGTGCCAGCAGCCCCCCCAGCGGGGGGCTGGCAGATACGCAGTATTTT. It encodes CASSPPSGGLADTQYF.

This clone has more than one count but fewer than ten. J is TRBJ2-2 and V is TRBV6-2 or TRBV6-3; D possibly corresponds to TRBD1 (6 bases). This CDR3 contains 17 residues. The germline V gene encodes CDR1 MNHEY and CDR2 SVGEGT. Trimming shortened V by 6 bases and J by 6 bases, and 23 bases separated the two germline ends. CDR3 sequence reads: CASSSLRLKQGSGELFF. CDR3 coding DNA: TGTGCCAGCAGCTCCCTCCGACTCAAACAGGGATCCGGGGAGCTGTTTTTT.

The rearrangement joins TRBV5-5 to TRBJ1-1; tentative D call: TRBD1 (6 bases). There are 15 residues in the CDR3. In germline, CDR1 is SGHKS, CDR2 YYEKEE (reference sequence). Between the trimmed V and J ends, which lost 0 bases and 6 bases, there was a span of 15 bases. The CDR3 region is CASSLAGAVGAEAFF. The CDR3 DNA is TGTGCCAGCAGCTTGGCGGGGGCGGTAGGGGCTGAAGCTTTCTTT.

The V and J genes are TRBV4-2 and TRBJ2-1; 12 bases agree with TRBD2. V shed 4 bases, J shed 7 bases, and the junction held 11 bases outside the gene matches. This CDR3 comprises 17 residues. Germline assignment: CDR1 LGHNA and CDR2 YNFKEQ. The CDR3 DNA reads as TGTGCCAGCAGCCCGGGACTAGCGGGCATACGTCTTAATGAGCAGTTCTTC. It codes for CASSPGLAGIRLNEQFF.

This chain uses TRBV7-9 with TRBJ1-1; D not certain. Germline lookup yields CDR1 SEHNR and CDR2 FQNEAQ (reference sequence). CDR3 size: 17 residues. Trimming pared 1 base from V and 0 bases from J, leaving 15 bases between. The CDR3: CASSLGASFLMNTEAFF. The CDR3 coding sequence is TGTGCCAGCAGCTTAGGCGCCAGCTTTCTAATGAACACTGAAGCTTTCTTT.

This chain joins TRBV7-8 and TRBJ2-1, with 8 bases matching TRBD2. The CDR3 is 14 amino acids. Germline V gene lookup returns CDR1 SGHVS and CDR2 FQNEAQ. J lost 8 bases, V lost 4 bases, and 7 bases had no gene match. The chain's CDR3 is CASSYERGGDEQFF. DNA for the CDR3: TGTGCCAGCAGCTATGAACGGGGGGGCGATGAGCAGTTCTTC.

The chain combines TRBV3-1 (or the pseudogene TRBV3-2) with TRBJ2-7; D may correspond to TRBD1 or TRBD2 (5 bases each). Germline loops: CDR1 LGHDT, CDR2 YNNKEL (reference sequence). The CDR3 totals 15 residues. Deletions cut 5 bases from V and 2 bases from J, with 16 bases between. Here the CDR3 DNA reads TGTGCCAGCAGCTTGGCAGACGGGGCGACCTACGAGCAGTACTTC. Protein sequence: CASSLADGATYEQYF.

The V call is TRBV4-1, the J call TRBJ1-1, with 7 bases matching TRBD1. The ends lost 5 bases at V and 6 bases at J; junction bases unmatched: 12. CDR3 size: 15 residues. Per the germline V gene, CDR1 is MGHRA and CDR2 is YSYEKL. This CDR3 is CASSTNLQGFAEAFF. The CDR3 DNA is TGCGCCAGCAGCACCAATTTACAGGGGTTTGCTGAAGCTTTCTTT.

The chain employs TRBV9 and TRBJ1-4; D ambiguous. The CDR3 sequence is 14 residues long. V was clipped by 1 base and J by 0 bases, with 4 bases between them. The germline CDR1 and CDR2 sequences are SGDLS and YYNGEE. DNA of the CDR3: TGTGCCAGCAGCGTATTCGCAACTAATGAAAAACTGTTTTTT. It encodes CASSVFATNEKLFF.